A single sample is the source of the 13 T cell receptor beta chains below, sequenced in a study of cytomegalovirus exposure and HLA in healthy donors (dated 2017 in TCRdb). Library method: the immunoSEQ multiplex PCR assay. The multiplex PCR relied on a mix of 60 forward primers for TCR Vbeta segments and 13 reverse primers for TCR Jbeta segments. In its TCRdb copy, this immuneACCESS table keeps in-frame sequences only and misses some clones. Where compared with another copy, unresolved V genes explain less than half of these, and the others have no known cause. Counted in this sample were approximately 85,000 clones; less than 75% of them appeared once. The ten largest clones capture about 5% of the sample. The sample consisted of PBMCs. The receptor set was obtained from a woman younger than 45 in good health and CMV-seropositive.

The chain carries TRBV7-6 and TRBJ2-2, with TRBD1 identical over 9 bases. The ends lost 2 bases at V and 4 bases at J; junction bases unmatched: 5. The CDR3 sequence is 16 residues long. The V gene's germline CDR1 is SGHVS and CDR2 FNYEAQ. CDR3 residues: CASSLSGTGITGELFF. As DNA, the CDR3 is TGTGCCAGCAGCTTAAGTGGGACAGGGATCACCGGGGAGCTGTTTTTT.

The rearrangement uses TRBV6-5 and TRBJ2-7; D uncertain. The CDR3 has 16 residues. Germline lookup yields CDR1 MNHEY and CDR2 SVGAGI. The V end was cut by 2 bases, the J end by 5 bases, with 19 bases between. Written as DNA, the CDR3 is TGTGCCAGCAGTTACGGTAGGTCTAGGATTTCCCACGAGCAGTACTTC. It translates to CASSYGRSRISHEQYF.

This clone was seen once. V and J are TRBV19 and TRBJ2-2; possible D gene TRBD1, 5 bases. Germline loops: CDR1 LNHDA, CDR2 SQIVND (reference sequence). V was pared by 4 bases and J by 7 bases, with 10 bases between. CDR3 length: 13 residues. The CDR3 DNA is TGTGCCAGTAGTAAACAGGTTGTCGGGGAGCTGTTTTTT. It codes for CASSKQVVGELFF.

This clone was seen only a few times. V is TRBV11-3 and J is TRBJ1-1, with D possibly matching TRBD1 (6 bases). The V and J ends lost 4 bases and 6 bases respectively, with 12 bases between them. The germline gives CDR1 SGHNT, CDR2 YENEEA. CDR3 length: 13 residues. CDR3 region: CASSSTGSAEAFF. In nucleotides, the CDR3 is TGTGCCAGCAGCTCTACAGGGAGCGCTGAAGCTTTCTTT.

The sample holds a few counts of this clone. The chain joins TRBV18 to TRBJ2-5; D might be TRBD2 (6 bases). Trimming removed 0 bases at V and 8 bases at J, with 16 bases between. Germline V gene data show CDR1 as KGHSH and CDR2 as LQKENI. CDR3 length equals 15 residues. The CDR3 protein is CASSPPLAAQRTQYF. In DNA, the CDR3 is TGTGCCAGCTCACCACCGTTAGCGGCCCAGCGCACCCAGTACTTC.

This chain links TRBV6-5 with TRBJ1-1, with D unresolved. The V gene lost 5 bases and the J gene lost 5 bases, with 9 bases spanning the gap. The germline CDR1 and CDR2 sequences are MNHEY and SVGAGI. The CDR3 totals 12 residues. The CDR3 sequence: CASSEALTEAFF. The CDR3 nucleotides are TGTGCCAGCAGTGAAGCGTTGACTGAAGCTTTCTTT.

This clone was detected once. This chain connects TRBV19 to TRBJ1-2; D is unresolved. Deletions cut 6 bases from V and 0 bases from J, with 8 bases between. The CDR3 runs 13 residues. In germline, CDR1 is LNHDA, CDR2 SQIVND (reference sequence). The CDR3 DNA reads TGTGCCAGTAGCCTCCCGGCTAACTATGGCTACACCTTC. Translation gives CASSLPANYGYTF. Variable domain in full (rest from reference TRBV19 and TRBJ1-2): DGGITQSPKYLFRKEGQNVTLSCEQNLNHDAMYWYRQDPGQGLRLIYYSQIVNDFQKGDIAEGYSVSREKKESFPLTVTSAQKNPTAFYLCASSLPANYGYTFGSGTRLTVV.

The CDR3 DNA is TGTGCCAGCCGGGACAGGGCAACTGAAGCTTTCTTT. The encoded protein is CASRDRATEAFF. The genes are TRBV19 and TRBJ1-1; 9 bases line up with TRBD1. Germline-derived CDR1 and CDR2 are LNHDA and SQIVND (reference sequence). The V segment lost 9 bases and the J segment 5 bases; nucleotides outside the gene matches: 4. This CDR3 has 12 amino acids.

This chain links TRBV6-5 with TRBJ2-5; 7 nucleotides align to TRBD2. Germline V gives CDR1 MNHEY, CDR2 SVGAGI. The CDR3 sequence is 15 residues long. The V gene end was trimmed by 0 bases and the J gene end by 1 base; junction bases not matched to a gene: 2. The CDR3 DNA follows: TGTGCCAGCAGTTACTCGGGAGGGTCCCAAGAGACCCAGTACTTC. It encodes CASSYSGGSQETQYF.

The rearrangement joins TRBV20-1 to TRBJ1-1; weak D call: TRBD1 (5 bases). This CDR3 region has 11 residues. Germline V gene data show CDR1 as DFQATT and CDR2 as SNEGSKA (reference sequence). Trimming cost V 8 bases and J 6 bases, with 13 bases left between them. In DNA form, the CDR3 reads TGCAGTCAAGGGGCATGGGCTGAAGCTTTCTTT. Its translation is CSQGAWAEAFF.

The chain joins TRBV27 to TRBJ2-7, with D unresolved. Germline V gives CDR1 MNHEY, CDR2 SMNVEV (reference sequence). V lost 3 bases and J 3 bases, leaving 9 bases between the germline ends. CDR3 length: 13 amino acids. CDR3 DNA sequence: TGTGCCAGCAGTTTGAAACGAGACTACGAGCAGTACTTC. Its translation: CASSLKRDYEQYF.

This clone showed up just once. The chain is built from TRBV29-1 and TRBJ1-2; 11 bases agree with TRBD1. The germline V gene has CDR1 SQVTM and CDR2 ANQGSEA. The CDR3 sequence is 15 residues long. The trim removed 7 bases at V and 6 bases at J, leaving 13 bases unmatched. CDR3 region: CSAQKELGQGDGYTF. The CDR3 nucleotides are TGCAGCGCCCAAAAGGAGCTGGGACAGGGGGATGGCTACACCTTC.

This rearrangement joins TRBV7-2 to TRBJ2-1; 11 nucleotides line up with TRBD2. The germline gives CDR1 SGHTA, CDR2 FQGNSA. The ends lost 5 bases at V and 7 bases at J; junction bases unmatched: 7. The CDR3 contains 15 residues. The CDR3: CASSATSGVRNEQFF. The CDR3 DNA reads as TGTGCCAGCAGCGCGACTAGCGGGGTAAGGAATGAGCAGTTCTTC.